This TCR beta chain derives from a study of T cells in Graves' hyperthyroidism and ophthalmopathy (dated by TCRdb to the late 2010s). In the study overall: Peripheral blood was sampled at the time of initial diagnosis, prior to any treatment. TCR V-J signatures able to tell the groups apart were searched for in a discovery cohort of 90 to 100 patients, of whom fewer than 45 had Graves' ophthalmopathy and around 58 had stable Graves' hyperthyroidism. Whether ophthalmopathy could be predicted prospectively was tested in an independent validation cohort made up of about 20 hyperthyroidism patients plus 17 patients who later progressed to ophthalmopathy. The roughly 91 discovery patients were randomly divided into training and test sets at a 7:3 ratio. In addition, the study compared T-cell repertoires in thyroid tissue and in blood from roughly 6 Graves' hyperthyroidism patients. After sampling, hyperthyroidism patients received methimazole starting at 30 mg daily, and ophthalmopathy patients received high-dose intravenous methylprednisolone. According to the paper, TCR Vbeta CDR3 sequencing was carried out on roughly 130 peripheral blood samples, which came from approximately 41 ophthalmopathy, around 74 hyperthyroidism and roughly 17 progressor patients. Findings and caveats that apply to the study as a whole: Most expanded thyroid clonotypes (frequency above 0.001) were also detected in blood, suggesting blood repertoires may reflect thyroid immune responses. A 13 V-J signature model separated ophthalmopathy from stable hyperthyroidism, with about 90% sensitivity and approximately 81% specificity in cross-validation and 80%/75% in testing. In validation, the model predicted progression to ophthalmopathy with approximately 71% sensitivity and around 72% specificity, a median of 6.5 months before onset. Sample size was not statistically predetermined, and blinding of investigators to group allocation was not performed.

As regards this clonotype: This receptor's antigen is unknown. Qualities for individual bases were not recorded, and no much larger clone is one base off.

Spanning cysteine to phenylalanine, the CDR3 consists of 15 amino acids. The retained sequence is limited to the CDR3, 45 bases, with the frame set at the first base. The germline V gene encodes CDR1 SGHNT and CDR2 YYREEE (reference sequence). V is pared back by 3 bases and J by 0 bases, with 10 bases lying between the germline termini. The TCR beta CDR3 regions were amplified from RNA transcripts. A first-round RT-PCR of the TCR CDR3 used the HTBI primer set with the Qiagen OneStep RT-PCR kit. Libraries were constructed in a second round of multiplex PCR, after which size selection and purification were carried out. Sequencing of the libraries was done on an Illumina HiSeq2000 using paired-end 100 bp reads. The original methods were these. SOAPnuke was used to process the raw data, throwing out any read that contained adapters or uncalled bases, had a mean Phred below 15, or lacked an exact constant-primer or identifier match. High-quality paired reads were merged using COPE v1.2.5, and each unique nucleotide sequence was defined as a clonotype. MiTCR v1.1 was used to align clonotypes to the IMGT TRBV, TRBD and TRBJ reference segments. The analysis was restricted to V-J combinations with a frequency above 0.0001, which together covered about 99% of the repertoires. A TCS score was defined as the ratio between F50 (clonal expansion) and ExV (chaos), using BLOSUM62-based TCRdist between CDR3 peptides within each V-J. Welch's t-statistics and random forest reduced around 510 V-J features to 10 to 15, which were used in a naive Bayes classifier (R e1071). The raw public data were reprocessed by TCRdb itself: fastp quality trimming at Q25, MiXCR clonotype calling, in-frame beta chains only. Rows with a matching CDR3 protein are joined into one entry that keeps the most common DNA and genes. It is TCRdb's table, rather than the study itself, that gives the V and J calls and clone size. The sample table holds around 600,000 distinct CDR3 sequences, of which 12% to 15% were seen once. Clones ranked in the top ten supply roughly 7% of the sample.

Ophthalmopathy patients had moderately to severely active disease, with a Clinical Activity Score of 3 or more, a NOSPECS grade of 4 or more, and a disease duration of less than 3 months. The study excluded patients with uncontrolled infections, other autoimmune diseases, pregnancy or lactation. Clinical symptoms, serum thyroxine and TRAb, thyroid ultrasound, and orbital computed tomography formed the basis for the diagnoses. PBMCs were isolated from about 9 ml of fresh peripheral blood by Ficoll-Paque density gradient centrifugation. Total RNA was extracted using Trizol reagent, and RNA quality was assessed on an Agilent 2100 Bioanalyzer.

The sample consisted of blood. The sequence derives from a woman aged 18-29 years with Graves' ophthalmopathy. The chain is encoded by TRBV5-4 joined to TRBJ2-1; D gene: possibly TRBD2, on 5 matching bases. The CDR3 loop reads CASSSSPSSYNEQFF. The nucleotide sequence reads TGTGCCAGCAGCTCTAGCCCGAGCTCCTACAATGAGCAGTTCTTC.